This passage covers 30 T cell receptor beta chains from one sample sequenced in a study of shared clonotypes between healthy human individuals. The table came from immunoSEQ multiplex PCR; TCRdb's copy has only in-frame clones and leaves some out. The table lists around 2.5 million clones, approximately 93% of them singletons. Source material: naive CD4+ T cells from PBMCs. Subset specified: CD45RA+ positively selected. The origin of the receptors is a man aged 18 to 29 in good health. Some clones in this sample may be carry-over from other donors' samples.

The chain carries TRBV19 and TRBJ1-5, with D maybe TRBD1 (5 bases). Germline V gene data show CDR1 as LNHDA and CDR2 as SQIVND (reference sequence). The germline V and J ends were trimmed by 4 bases and 8 bases, with 18 bases remaining between them. This CDR3 comprises 15 residues. In DNA, the CDR3 is TGTGCCAGTAGTACGCCAGGGATGGGGGGGGAGCCCCAGCATTTT. It is translated as CASSTPGMGGEPQHF.

A word on this clone: Other DNA variants within this sample encode the same CDR3. The chain couples TRBV28 to TRBJ2-7; D remains ambiguous. The germline V gene encodes CDR1 MDHEN and CDR2 SYDVKM. Trimming left V 6 bases short and J 3 bases short, with 6 bases between. This CDR3 comprises 11 residues. CDR3 DNA: TGTGCCAGCAGGGACCGCTACGAGCAGTACTTC. Translation gives CASRDRYEQYF.

This chain joins TRBV28 and TRBJ1-3, with 8 bases aligning to TRBD1. This CDR3 contains 17 residues. CDR1 MDHEN and CDR2 SYDVKM come from the germline V gene. Unmatched junction bases numbered 5, after V lost 1 base and J lost 0 bases. Written as DNA, the CDR3 is TGTGCCAGCAGTTTATTGGGACAGGAATTCTCTGGAAACACCATATATTTT. Translation: CASSLLGQEFSGNTIYF.

The chain couples TRBV9 to TRBJ1-1, with D perhaps TRBD1 (6 bases). Germline values: CDR1 SGDLS, CDR2 YYNGEE. CDR3 size: 14 residues. V was shortened by 6 bases and J by 1 base, with 13 bases between the two germline ends. CDR3 nucleotides: TGTGCCAGCACTCGGGGGACAACGAACACTGAAGCTTTCTTT. Its protein is CASTRGTTNTEAFF.

The chain's CDR3 is CASSALAVGGELFF. DNA for the CDR3: TGTGCCAGTAGTGCCCTAGCGGTGGGCGGGGAGCTGTTTTTT. The genes are TRBV19 and TRBJ2-2; 7 bases agree with TRBD2. With V trimmed by 5 bases and J by 7 bases, 7 bases remained unmatched. Looked up from germline, CDR1 is LNHDA and CDR2 is SQIVND (reference sequence). The CDR3 covers 14 residues.

The chain employs TRBV4-1 and TRBJ2-1; D gene ambiguous. This CDR3 is 13 amino acids long. The V gene's germline CDR1 is MGHRA and CDR2 YSYEKL. V lost 4 bases to trimming and J lost 6 bases, with 10 bases between them. DNA for the CDR3: TGCGCCAGCAGCCGTTTGCTAACCAATGAGCAGTTCTTC. Protein sequence: CASSRLLTNEQFF.

This clone was detected once. V gene TRBV6-5 combines with J gene TRBJ2-7; a possible D gene is TRBD1 (5 bases). The CDR3 sequence is 13 residues long. Germline CDR1 reads MNHEY; CDR2 reads SVGAGI. Trimming cost V 7 bases and J 7 bases, with 17 bases left between them. DNA for the CDR3: TGTGCCAGCACCCGGCACCAGGGAAGGGAGCAGTACTTC. Translation: CASTRHQGREQYF.

This chain connects TRBV30 to TRBJ2-7; tentatively, D is TRBD1 (5 bases). From germline, CDR1 is GTSNPN and CDR2 SVGIG (reference sequence). This CDR3 has 15 residues. V was shortened by 0 bases and J by 2 bases, with 14 bases between the two germline ends. The CDR3 reads CAWSVLPGPTYEQYF. CDR3 DNA sequence: TGTGCCTGGAGTGTACTCCCAGGGCCAACCTACGAGCAGTACTTC.

There are a few counts of this clone. This sample includes further DNA sequences coding for the same CDR3. V gene TRBV29-1 combines with J gene TRBJ1-1; no clear D. Trimming removed 6 bases from V and 1 base from J, with 15 bases in between. Germline CDR1 SQVTM, CDR2 ANQGSEA. This CDR3 is 14 amino acids long. The CDR3 DNA sequence: TGCAGCGTCACTGGCGGATCGGGGAACACTGAAGCTTTCTTT. Its protein product is CSVTGGSGNTEAFF.

This clone has more than one count but fewer than ten. The rearrangement links TRBV30 to TRBJ1-2, with unresolved D. This CDR3 is 10 amino acids long. V was clipped by 1 base and J by 5 bases, with 2 bases between them. The germline CDR1 and CDR2 sequences are GTSNPN and SVGIG (reference sequence). The CDR3 nucleotides are TGTGCCTGGAGTGAATATGGCTACACCTTC. This encodes CAWSEYGYTF.

On this clone itself: Other nucleotide sequences in the sample specify the same CDR3. J is TRBJ1-2 and V is TRBV19; the D gene is possibly TRBD1 (5 bases). The CDR3 has 12 amino acids. CDR1 is LNHDA, CDR2 SQIVND, per germline (reference sequence). V lost 5 bases and J 3 bases, leaving 7 bases between the germline ends. The CDR3 sequence: CASSLGDYGYTF. The CDR3 coding sequence is TGTGCCAGTAGTCTGGGGGACTATGGCTACACCTTC.

This clone was seen once. This chain connects TRBV11-1 to TRBJ2-5, with a tentative D call TRBD2 (6 bases). Germline CDR1 is SGHAT and CDR2 is FQDESV (reference sequence). V dropped 5 bases and J dropped 1 base, with 11 bases sitting between them. The CDR3 runs to 14 residues. For the CDR3, the DNA is TGTGCCAGCAGCCCTCTAGCGATCCAAGAGACCCAGTACTTC. As protein: CASSPLAIQETQYF.

The V call is TRBV9, the J call TRBJ2-7, with 10 bases fitting TRBD1. This CDR3 is 15 amino acids long. Trimming cost V 0 bases and J 6 bases; bases outside gene matches: 6. Germline V lookup: CDR1 SGDLS, CDR2 YYNGEE. The CDR3 reads CASSVDGTGAVEQYF. CDR3 nucleotides: TGTGCCAGCAGCGTAGATGGGACAGGGGCGGTCGAGCAGTACTTC.

The chain employs TRBV19 and TRBJ2-3, with a weak D call TRBD2 (5 bases). The CDR3 extends over 15 amino acids. Between the trimmed V and J ends, which lost 5 bases and 1 base, there was a span of 13 bases. Germline V lookup: CDR1 LNHDA, CDR2 SQIVND (reference sequence). CDR3 sequence reads: CASSSMDGGTDTQYF. Written as DNA, the CDR3 is TGTGCCAGTAGTTCCATGGACGGGGGCACAGATACGCAGTATTTT.

V and J are TRBV28 and TRBJ1-1; possible D gene TRBD1, 5 bases. The CDR3 is 16 residues long. With 5 bases removed from V and 3 bases from J, the gap between germline ends came to 19 bases. Germline V gene lookup returns CDR1 MDHEN and CDR2 SYDVKM. The chain's CDR3 is CASSPSVGGGDTEAFF. The CDR3 DNA follows: TGTGCCAGCAGTCCGTCCGTGGGGGGAGGCGACACTGAAGCTTTCTTT.

The rearrangement joins TRBV5-1 to TRBJ2-1; TRBD2 matches at 10 bases. Germline V gene lookup returns CDR1 SGHRS and CDR2 YFSETQ. The CDR3 has 17 amino acids. The V gene end was trimmed by 4 bases and the J gene end by 4 bases; junction bases not matched to a gene: 11. The CDR3 reads CASSPSPGLAIYNEQFF. In DNA form, the CDR3 reads TGCGCCAGCAGCCCCAGCCCGGGACTAGCGATATACAATGAGCAGTTCTTC. Full variable domain (remainder filled in from reference TRBV5-1 and TRBJ2-1): KAGVTQTPRYLIKTRGQQVTLSCSPISGHRSVSWYQQTPGQGLQFLFEYFSETQRNKGNFPGRFSGRQFSNSRSEMNVSTLELGDSALYLCASSPSPGLAIYNEQFFGPGTRLTVL.

This clone has only one observation. The CDR3 loop reads CASSSMLERERYNEQFF. The CDR3 DNA reads TGTGCCAGCAGCTCCATGCTTGAGCGGGAAAGATACAATGAGCAGTTCTTC. The V and J genes are TRBV5-4 and TRBJ2-1; 7 bases agree with TRBD2. Unmatched junction bases numbered 13, after V lost 3 bases and J lost 4 bases. Germline CDR1 is SGHNT and CDR2 is YYREEE (reference sequence). This CDR3 contains 17 residues.

The sample holds one count of this clone. The rearrangement links TRBV5-4 to TRBJ2-3, with 7 nucleotides matching TRBD2. With 0 bases clipped from V and 1 base from J, the junction kept 8 bases outside the gene matches. This CDR3 contains 17 residues. Per the germline V gene, CDR1 is SGHNT and CDR2 is YYREEE (reference sequence). The DNA of the CDR3 is TGTGCCAGCAGCTTGGCCTGGGCGGGAGCTGGCACAGATACGCAGTATTTT. Translated: CASSLAWAGAGTDTQYF.

The chain combines TRBV5-6 with TRBJ2-5, with D possibly TRBD2 on 5 matching bases. V shed 0 bases and J shed 11 bases, with 20 bases lying between them. Germline CDR1 SGHDT, CDR2 YYEEEE. The CDR3 spans 15 residues. The CDR3 loop is CASSLGILGLREQYF. CDR3 nucleotides: TGTGCCAGCAGCTTGGGGATTCTCGGGTTGAGGGAGCAGTACTTC.

This chain connects TRBV7-9 to TRBJ2-1; no clear D. The V and J ends lost 11 bases and 7 bases respectively, with 12 bases between them. This CDR3 region has 11 residues. Looked up from germline, CDR1 is SEHNR and CDR2 is FQNEAQ (reference sequence). The CDR3 nucleotides are TGTGCCGGGTCAATCATGAATGAGCAGTTCTTC. It yields the protein CAGSIMNEQFF. The complete variable domain, with remaining parts taken from reference TRBV7-9 and TRBJ2-1, reads DTGVSQNPRHKITKRGQNVTFRCDPISEHNRLYWYRQTLGQGPEFLTYFQNEAQLEKSRLLSDRFSAERPKGSFSTLEIQRTEQGDSAMYLCAGSIMNEQFFGPGTRLTVL.

This rearrangement joins TRBV11-3 to TRBJ2-7; 9 bases agree with TRBD1. This CDR3 is 16 amino acids long. The ends lost 5 bases at V and 5 bases at J; junction bases unmatched: 13. Germline V lookup: CDR1 SGHNT, CDR2 YENEEA. The CDR3 DNA reads TGTGCCAGCAGCGCGGCCGGGACAGGGCTTTCGAACGAGCAGTACTTC. Residues: CASSAAGTGLSNEQYF.

V is TRBV19 and J is TRBJ2-7; 13 bases are a match to TRBD2. With 3 bases clipped from V and 8 bases from J, the junction kept 1 base outside the gene matches. CDR1 is LNHDA and CDR2 is SQIVND in the germline V gene (reference sequence). The CDR3 covers 13 residues. CDR3 in amino acids: CASSIGTSGKQYF. Written as DNA, the CDR3 is TGTGCCAGTAGTATTGGGACTAGCGGGAAGCAGTACTTC. Full variable domain (missing parts from reference TRBV19 and TRBJ2-7): DGGITQSPKYLFRKEGQNVTLSCEQNLNHDAMYWYRQDPGQGLRLIYYSQIVNDFQKGDIAEGYSVSREKKESFPLTVTSAQKNPTAFYLCASSIGTSGKQYFGPGTRLTVT.

Comments on this clone: This CDR3 is also generated by other DNA sequences in the sample. The chain is built from TRBV7-9 and TRBJ2-5; D unclear. CDR3 length equals 12 residues. V was trimmed by 3 bases and J by 1 base, leaving 3 bases between them. Germline V gene data show CDR1 as SEHNR and CDR2 as FQNEAQ (reference sequence). The CDR3 protein is CASSFAQETQYF. CDR3 in DNA: TGTGCCAGCAGCTTCGCCCAAGAGACCCAGTACTTC.

The chain uses TRBV5-4 and TRBJ2-6, with D uncertain. Germline lookup yields CDR1 SGHNT and CDR2 YYREEE (reference sequence). The V and J ends lost 4 bases and 4 bases respectively, with 9 bases between them. CDR3 length: 14 residues. CDR3 nucleotides: TGTGCCAGCAGCCGCCAGGTGGGGGCCAACGTCCTGACTTTC. It codes for CASSRQVGANVLTF.

V gene TRBV5-1 combines with J gene TRBJ2-5; no clear D gene. Germline V gene lookup returns CDR1 SGHRS and CDR2 YFSETQ. CDR3 length: 13 residues. V shed 4 bases and J shed 2 bases, with 9 bases lying between them. CDR3 protein: CASSTGSQETQYF. CDR3 in DNA: TGCGCCAGCAGCACGGGTTCTCAAGAGACCCAGTACTTC. Full variable domain (remainder filled in from reference TRBV5-1 and TRBJ2-5): KAGVTQTPRYLIKTRGQQVTLSCSPISGHRSVSWYQQTPGQGLQFLFEYFSETQRNKGNFPGRFSGRQFSNSRSEMNVSTLELGDSALYLCASSTGSQETQYFGPGTRLLVL.

Remarks on this clone: Other DNA sequences in this sample translate to the same CDR3. This rearrangement joins TRBV27 to TRBJ2-1; no clear D. The ends were cut back, 5 bases at V and 7 bases at J, with 6 bases in the middle. The germline CDR1 and CDR2 sequences are MNHEY and SMNVEV (reference sequence). The CDR3 has 11 amino acids. CDR3 in DNA: TGTGCCAGCAGTCGAGGAAATGAGCAGTTCTTC. Translating gives CASSRGNEQFF.

This sequence joins TRBV6-5 and TRBJ2-7; 7 nucleotides agree with TRBD1. Per the germline V gene, CDR1 is MNHEY and CDR2 is SVGAGI. The CDR3 runs to 14 residues. After removal of 4 bases from V and 4 bases from J, the junction contained 7 bases not matched to a gene. CDR3 region: CASSSPGTAYEQYF. The CDR3 bases are TGTGCCAGCAGTTCCCCGGGGACAGCATACGAGCAGTACTTC.

This clone appeared a single time. CDR3 amino acids: CATSRGTRNSALHF. CDR3 coding DNA: TGTGCCACCAGCAGAGGGACTCGGAATTCGGCCCTCCACTTT. This chain joins TRBV15 and TRBJ1-6; D not resolved. The V and J ends lost 1 base and 14 bases respectively, with 15 bases between them. CDR3 length: 14 residues. Germline CDR1 and CDR2: LNHNV and YYDKDF (reference sequence).

The chain recombines TRBV5-1 with TRBJ2-7; D tentatively reads TRBD1 or TRBD2 (5 bases each). Looked up from germline, CDR1 is SGHRS and CDR2 is YFSETQ. The CDR3 has 14 amino acids. Trimming stripped 3 bases from V and 0 bases from J, with 10 bases between. CDR3 loop: CASSWGRSSYEQYF. CDR3 coding DNA: TGCGCCAGCAGCTGGGGACGGAGCTCCTACGAGCAGTACTTC. Full variable domain (missing parts from reference TRBV5-1 and TRBJ2-7): KAGVTQTPRYLIKTRGQQVTLSCSPISGHRSVSWYQQTPGQGLQFLFEYFSETQRNKGNFPGRFSGRQFSNSRSEMNVSTLELGDSALYLCASSWGRSSYEQYFGPGTRLTVT.

This clone was recorded once. This rearrangement joins TRBV28 to TRBJ1-1; weak D call: TRBD1 (6 bases). CDR1 and CDR2 (germline): MDHEN, SYDVKM. V was trimmed by 6 bases and J by 1 base, leaving 12 bases between them. The CDR3 has 14 amino acids. CDR3: CASRGPGQNTEAFF. CDR3 nucleotide sequence: TGTGCCAGCAGGGGACCGGGACAGAACACTGAAGCTTTCTTT.